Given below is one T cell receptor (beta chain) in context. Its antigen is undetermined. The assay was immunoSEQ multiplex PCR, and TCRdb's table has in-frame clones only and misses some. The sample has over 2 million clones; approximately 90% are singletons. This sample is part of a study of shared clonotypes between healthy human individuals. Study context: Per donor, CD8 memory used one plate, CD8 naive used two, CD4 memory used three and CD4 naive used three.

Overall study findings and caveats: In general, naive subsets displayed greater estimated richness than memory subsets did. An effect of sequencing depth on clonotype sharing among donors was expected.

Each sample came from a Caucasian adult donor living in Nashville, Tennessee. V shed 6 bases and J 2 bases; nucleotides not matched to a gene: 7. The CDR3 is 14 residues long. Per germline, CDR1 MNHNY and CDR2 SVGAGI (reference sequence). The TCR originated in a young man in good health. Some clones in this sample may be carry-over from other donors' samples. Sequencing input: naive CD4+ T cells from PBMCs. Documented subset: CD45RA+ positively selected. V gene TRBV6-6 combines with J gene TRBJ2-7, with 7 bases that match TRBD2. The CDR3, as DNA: TGTGCCAGCAGGAGAGGACTAGGGACCTACGAGCAGTACTTC. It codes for CASRRGLGTYEQYF.